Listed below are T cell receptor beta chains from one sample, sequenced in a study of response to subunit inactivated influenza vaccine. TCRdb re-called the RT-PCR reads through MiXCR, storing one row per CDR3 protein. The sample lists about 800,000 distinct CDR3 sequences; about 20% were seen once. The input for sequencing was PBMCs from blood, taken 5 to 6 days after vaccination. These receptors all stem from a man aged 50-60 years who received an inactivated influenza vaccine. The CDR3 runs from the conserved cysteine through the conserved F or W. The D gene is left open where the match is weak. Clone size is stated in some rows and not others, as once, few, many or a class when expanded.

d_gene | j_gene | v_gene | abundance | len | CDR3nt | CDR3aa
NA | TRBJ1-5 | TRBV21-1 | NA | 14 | TGTGCCAGCAGCACCTGGGACGGCAATCAGCCCCAGCATTTT | CASSTWDGNQPQHF
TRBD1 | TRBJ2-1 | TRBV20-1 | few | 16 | TGCAGTGCTAGAGATCTGGACAGGGGGTTTTACAATGAGCAGTTCTTC | CSARDLDRGFYNEQFF
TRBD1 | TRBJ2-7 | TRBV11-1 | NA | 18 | TGTGCCAGCAGCCACCCGAGGCGACAGGGGGCGACGAAATACGAGCAGTACTTC | CASSHPRRQGATKYEQYF
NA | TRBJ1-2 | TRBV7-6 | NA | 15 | TGTGCCAGCAGCTTAGGATCCGGGGTGGGCTATGGCTACACCTTC | CASSLGSGVGYGYTF
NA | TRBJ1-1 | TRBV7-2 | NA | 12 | TGTGCCAGCAGCTTAGAAGGGCGTAAGGCTTTCTTT | CASSLEGRKAFF
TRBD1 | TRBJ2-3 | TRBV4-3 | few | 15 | TGCGCCAGCAGTCCCCGACAGGGAATTGTTAATACGCAGTATTTT | CASSPRQGIVNTQYF
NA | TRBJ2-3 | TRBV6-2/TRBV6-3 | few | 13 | TGTGCCAGCAGTTACACCAAAACAGATACGCAGTATTTT | CASSYTKTDTQYF
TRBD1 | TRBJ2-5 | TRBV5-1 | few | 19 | TGCGCCAGCAGCTTCCCCTCGCAGGGGGCCAGCAATACCCAAGAGACCCAGTACTTC | CASSFPSQGASNTQETQYF
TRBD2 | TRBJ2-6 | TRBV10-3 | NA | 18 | TGTGCCATCAGTGACTCTAGCGGGGGGGCTTCTGGGGCCAACGTCCTGACTTTC | CAISDSSGGASGANVLTF
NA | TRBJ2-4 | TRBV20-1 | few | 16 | TGCAGTGCTAGACTTCCCCCAGGGGAAGGCAAAAACATTCAGTACTTC | CSARLPPGEGKNIQYF
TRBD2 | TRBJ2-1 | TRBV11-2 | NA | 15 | TGTGCCAGCAGCTTAACAGCGGGAACGGCCGGTGAGCAGTTCTTC | CASSLTAGTAGEQFF
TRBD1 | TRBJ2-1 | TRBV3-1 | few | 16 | TGTGCCAGCAGCCATGAGACCCTCAGGGGGTACAATGAGCAGTTCTTC | CASSHETLRGYNEQFF
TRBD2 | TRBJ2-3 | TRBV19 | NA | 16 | TGTGCCAGTAGTCCCCTAGCGGGGGGGTCGGCAGATACGCAGTATTTT | CASSPLAGGSADTQYF
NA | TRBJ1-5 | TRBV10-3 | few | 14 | TGTGCCATCAGTGAGATGGATGCCGCTCAGCCCCAGCATTTT | CAISEMDAAQPQHF
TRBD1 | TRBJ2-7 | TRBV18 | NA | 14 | TGTGCCAGCTCATTCGGACAGGCCTTGAACGAGCAGTACTTC | CASSFGQALNEQYF
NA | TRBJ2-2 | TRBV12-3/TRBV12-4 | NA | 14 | TGTGCCAGCAGTTTTTTAGCGAACACCGGGGAGCTGTTTTTT | CASSFLANTGELFF
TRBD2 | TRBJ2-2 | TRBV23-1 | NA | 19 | TGCGCCAGCAGTCGGGCATTATGGAGCGGGAGTAGGTACACCGGGGAGCTGTTTTTT | CASSRALWSGSRYTGELFF
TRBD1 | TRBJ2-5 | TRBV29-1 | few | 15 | TGCAGCGTCCTTACTCAGGGACAGGGGCAAGAGACCCAGTACTTC | CSVLTQGQGQETQYF
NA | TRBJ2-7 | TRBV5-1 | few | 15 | TGCGCCAGCAGACACCGACAGCGGGCCCACTACGAGCAGTACTTC | CASRHRQRAHYEQYF
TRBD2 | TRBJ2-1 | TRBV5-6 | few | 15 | TGTGCCAGCAGCTTTGGACTAGCGACCTACAATGAGCAGTTCTTC | CASSFGLATYNEQFF
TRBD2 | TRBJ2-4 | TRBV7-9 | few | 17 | TGTGCCAGCAGCTTGGTCCGGGGGGTGACGGCCAAAAACATTCAGTACTTC | CASSLVRGVTAKNIQYF
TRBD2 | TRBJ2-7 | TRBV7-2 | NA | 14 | TGTGCCAGCAGCTTAGAAGCGGGAGTGGGTGAGCAGTACTTC | CASSLEAGVGEQYF
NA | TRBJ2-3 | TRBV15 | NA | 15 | TGTGCCACCAGCAACCCAGCAGCCAGCACAGATACGCAGTATTTT | CATSNPAASTDTQYF
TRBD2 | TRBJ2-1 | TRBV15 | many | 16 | TGTGCCACCAGCCCTCGGACTAGCGGGGACCGCAATGAGCAGTTCTTC | CATSPRTSGDRNEQFF
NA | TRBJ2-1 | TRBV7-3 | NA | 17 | TGTGCCAGCAGCTTAATTCCTGGCAGGGGATCCTACAATGAGCAGTTCTTC | CASSLIPGRGSYNEQFF
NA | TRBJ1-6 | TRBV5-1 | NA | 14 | TGCGCCAGCAGCATCACAAGGGGTGATTCACCCCTCCACTTT | CASSITRGDSPLHF
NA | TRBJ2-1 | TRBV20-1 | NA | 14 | TGCAGTGCTAGAGGGACAGCGGGGTACAATGAGCAGTTCTTC | CSARGTAGYNEQFF
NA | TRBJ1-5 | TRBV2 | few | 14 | TGTGCCAGCAGTGATGAGTTAGGGAACCAGCCCCAGCATTTT | CASSDELGNQPQHF
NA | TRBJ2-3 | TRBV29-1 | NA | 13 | TGCAGCGTTGAAACAACTAGCACAGATACGCAGTATTTT | CSVETTSTDTQYF
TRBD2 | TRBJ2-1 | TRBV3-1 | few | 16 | TGTGCCAGCAGCCAACCTACTAGCGGGAGGGGAAATGAGCAGTTCTTC | CASSQPTSGRGNEQFF